This is a list of T cell receptor beta chains from one sample in a study of cytomegalovirus exposure and HLA in healthy donors. Clones were sequenced by immunoSEQ multiplex PCR, and TCRdb holds only the in-frame ones, with some missing. Here the sample spans some 130,000 clones, 70% to 80% being singletons. The sample taken for sequencing was PBMCs. These receptors were taken from a woman between 50 and 59 years old in good health and CMV-seropositive. CDR3s include the opening cysteine and the closing phenylalanine or tryptophan. The D gene is left open where the match is weak. Not all rows give a size; the values are once, few, many and, for expanded clones, a class.

j_gene | d_gene | v_gene | abundance | CDR3nt | CDR3aa
TRBJ1-1 | . | TRBV28 | . | TGTGCCAGCAGTTTATTCGCGCCGCGAACCATTATGAACACTGAAGCTTTCTTT | CASSLFAPRTIMNTEAFF
TRBJ2-1 | . | TRBV7-8 | few | TGTGCCAGCAGCTTCACACCCAATGAGCAGTTCTTC | CASSFTPNEQFF
TRBJ2-1 | TRBD1 | TRBV19 | . | TGTGCCAGTAGTATCCGACAGGGGAGTCATGAGCAGTTCTTC | CASSIRQGSHEQFF
TRBJ1-5 | TRBD1 | TRBV25-1 | . | TGTGCCAGCAGGGACTCACGGACAGGGTGGGATCAGCCCCAGCATTTT | CASRDSRTGWDQPQHF
TRBJ2-2 | . | TRBV5-1 | . | TGCGCCAGCAGCTTGGCCCCAGGGGACACCGGGGAGCTGTTTTTT | CASSLAPGDTGELFF
TRBJ1-5 | TRBD1 | TRBV28 | . | TGTGCCACCGACAGGGGTCATAATCAGCCCCAGCATTTT | CATDRGHNQPQHF
TRBJ2-3 | TRBD1 | TRBV18 | . | TGTGCCAGCTCGCCCGGGACAGGGGATTCGGATACGCAGTATTTT | CASSPGTGDSDTQYF
TRBJ2-3 | . | TRBV28 | . | TGTGCCAGCAGTCGGTTGCCAGATACGCAGTATTTT | CASSRLPDTQYF
TRBJ1-6 | . | TRBV4-1 | . | TGCGCCAGCAGCCAGGCTAGAACCCTTAATTCACCCCTCCACTTT | CASSQARTLNSPLHF
TRBJ2-7 | TRBD1 | TRBV2 | few | TGTGCCAGCAAGGACCCGGGACAGGGAACCCACGAGCAGTACTTC | CASKDPGQGTHEQYF
TRBJ1-3 | . | TRBV28 | . | TGTGCCAGCAGCCCACCTCGGGCAGGGGACGGGTCTGGAAACACCATATATTTT | CASSPPRAGDGSGNTIYF
TRBJ2-7 | . | TRBV5-1 | . | TGCGCCAGCAGCTTGCGTCAGGGGTACTCCTACGAGCAGTACTTC | CASSLRQGYSYEQYF
TRBJ2-1 | TRBD2 | TRBV7-2 | . | TGTGCCAGCAGCTTCAGTCTAGCGGGGATCGAGCAGTTCTTC | CASSFSLAGIEQFF
TRBJ2-5 | TRBD2 | TRBV11-2 | . | TGTGCCAGCAGCTTAGTAAGGGCGTTGCGGGGGGGAATTTTGACCCAGTACTTC | CASSLVRALRGGILTQYF
TRBJ1-6 | TRBD1 | TRBV5-6 | once | TGTGCCAGCAGCTTGGACAGGGGGCCCTATAATTCACCCCTCCACTTT | CASSLDRGPYNSPLHF
TRBJ2-7 | TRBD1 | TRBV28 | . | TGTGCCAGCAGAACCGGGACAGGGGTTCACGAGCAGTACTTC | CASRTGTGVHEQYF
TRBJ2-5 | TRBD2 | TRBV7-6 | . | TGTGCCAGCAGCTTTACACTAGCGGAAGAGACCCAGTACTTC | CASSFTLAEETQYF
TRBJ2-7 | . | TRBV5-4 | . | TGTGCCAGCAGCTTCAACCCCCGCTTAGTCCACGAGCAGTACTTC | CASSFNPRLVHEQYF
TRBJ1-2 | TRBD1 | TRBV13 | . | TGTGCCAGCAGGGGACAGGGAAACTATGGCTACACCTTC | CASRGQGNYGYTF
TRBJ2-3 | . | TRBV5-1 | . | TGCGCCAGCAGCTCGCGGACTTCGGATACGCAGTATTTT | CASSSRTSDTQYF
TRBJ1-2 | . | TRBV6-5 | . | TGTGCCAGCAGTCCGCGCCACAACTATGGCTACACCTTC | CASSPRHNYGYTF
TRBJ2-5 | TRBD1 | TRBV12-5 | . | TGTGCTAGTGGTTGGGGACAGGGGGTAGAGACCCAGTACTTC | CASGWGQGVETQYF
TRBJ1-5 | . | TRBV28 | . | TGTGCCAGCAGTTTATTAGCCGAAACGTGGTTGCCTCAGCCCCAGCATTTT | CASSLLAETWLPQPQHF
TRBJ2-3 | TRBD2 | TRBV2 | . | TGTGCCAGCATTTCCTTGGGGGGGACAGATACGCAGTATTTT | CASISLGGTDTQYF
TRBJ2-7 | . | TRBV19 | . | TGTGCCAGTAGTTCCCACAGAGTCGCCGAGCAGTACTTC | CASSSHRVAEQYF
TRBJ1-1 | . | TRBV6-5 | . | TGTGCCAGCACCCTAATCAGGGGTACTGGCACTGAAGCTTTCTTT | CASTLIRGTGTEAFF
TRBJ1-1 | TRBD1 | TRBV5-1 | . | TGCGCCAGCAGCCAAACGACAGGGGGCGGGAACACTGAAGCTTTCTTT | CASSQTTGGGNTEAFF